These T cell receptor beta chains were read from a single sample in a study of beta chain features in type 1 diabetes. The repertoire was sequenced with immunoSEQ multiplex PCR; TCRdb's copy has only in-frame clones and lacks some. Among 300,000 to 400,000 clones listed, around 7.6% were seen once. Sequenced input: central memory CD4+ T cells from blood. These receptors were taken from a woman under 30 in good health. CDR3s include the opening cysteine and the closing phenylalanine or tryptophan. The order of the fields is D gene, J gene, clone size, V gene, CDR3 DNA, CDR3 protein. D genes are given only for firm matches. Size tells how often a clone was seen (once, few, many) or the class of an expanded clone, and some rows leave it out.

NA | TRBJ2-3 | few | TRBV15 | TGTGCCACCAGCAGAGTCTTTGATACGCAGTATTTT | CATSRVFDTQYF
NA | TRBJ2-2 | NA | TRBV4-3 | TGCGCCAGCAGCCCAACGAACACCGGGGAGCTGTTTTTT | CASSPTNTGELFF
TRBD2 | TRBJ2-2 | few | TRBV18 | TGTGCCAGCTCACTTATAGCGGGAGCAAACACCGGGGAGCTGTTTTTT | CASSLIAGANTGELFF
NA | TRBJ1-2 | NA | TRBV4-3 | TGCGCCAGCAGCCAAGAGCACCGGAACTATGGCTACACCTTC | CASSQEHRNYGYTF
NA | TRBJ1-2 | many | TRBV6-5 | TGTGCCAGCAGTTACAACAGCAGGGCCATCCGCTACACCTTC | CASSYNSRAIRYTF
NA | TRBJ1-1 | NA | TRBV5-1 | TGCGCCAGCAGCTCCAGCGGGGGTGGTGGCGCTTCTGAAGCTTTCTTT | CASSSSGGGGASEAFF
TRBD2 | TRBJ2-7 | NA | TRBV7-9 | TGTGCCAGCAGCCCAATCGGGGGGAACGAGCAGTACTTC | CASSPIGGNEQYF
NA | TRBJ2-2 | few | TRBV5-8 | TGTGCCAGCACTCGGCTCACCGGGGAGCTGTTTTTT | CASTRLTGELFF
NA | TRBJ2-7 | NA | TRBV29-1 | TGCAGCGTTGTCAATACCTACGAGCAGTACTTC | CSVVNTYEQYF
NA | TRBJ1-1 | few | TRBV5-4 | TGTGCCAGCAGCCCCCAGAGCGGAGGAGACACTGAAGCTTTCTTT | CASSPQSGGDTEAFF
NA | TRBJ2-6 | many | TRBV19 | TGTGCCAGTACCGTGATATCGACTGGGGCCAACGTCCTGACTTTC | CASTVISTGANVLTF
TRBD1 | TRBJ2-7 | few | TRBV11-1 | TGTGCCAGCAGCTTACGGACAGGCATAACCTACGAGCAGTACTTC | CASSLRTGITYEQYF
TRBD1 | TRBJ1-2 | few | TRBV6-5 | TGTGCCAGCAGTTCCTCGACAGGGGCCCAACTTCTGGGCTACACCTTC | CASSSSTGAQLLGYTF
NA | TRBJ2-1 | few | TRBV19 | TGTGCCAGTAGTATGAGCCCTGGGAGCTCCTACAATGAGCAGTTCTTC | CASSMSPGSSYNEQFF
NA | TRBJ1-1 | NA | TRBV5-1 | TGCGCCAGCAGCCCGAACACAGGGAACACTGAAGCTTTCTTT | CASSPNTGNTEAFF
NA | TRBJ2-5 | NA | TRBV29-1 | TGCAGCGGGAAACAGGGGACCGGGGAGGGGACCCAGTACTTC | CSGKQGTGEGTQYF
NA | TRBJ2-5 | few | TRBV18 | TGTGCCAGCTCACCAGGCGTGAAAGAGACCCAGTACTTC | CASSPGVKETQYF
NA | TRBJ1-1 | few | TRBV29-1 | TGCAGCGTTGCGCGTGAGTTGTGGAATGCTGAAGCTTTCTTT | CSVARELWNAEAFF
NA | TRBJ2-3 | NA | TRBV7-3 | TGTGCCAGCAGCTCTAGCCTCCTGGAGTCAGATACGCAGTATTTT | CASSSSLLESDTQYF
NA | TRBJ2-3 | few | TRBV28 | TGTGCCAGCACCGACCACAACACAGATACGCAGTATTTT | CASTDHNTDTQYF
NA | TRBJ2-1 | NA | TRBV2 | TGTGCCAGCGCAGTGGGGGGGCGGGCCAGTGAGCAGTTCTTC | CASAVGGRASEQFF
TRBD1 | TRBJ1-5 | NA | TRBV7-2 | TGTGCCAGCAGCTTACGAGGGGGCGCGGGCAATCAGCCCCAGCATTTT | CASSLRGGAGNQPQHF
TRBD2 | TRBJ2-3 | few | TRBV28 | TGTGCCAGCAGGGCCTCGGGACTAGGGTACGATACGCAGTATTTT | CASRASGLGYDTQYF
NA | TRBJ2-4 | few | TRBV21-1 | TGTGCCAGCCAGGTCTTGATTTCCAAAAACATTCAGTACTTC | CASQVLISKNIQYF
NA | TRBJ2-5 | NA | TRBV7-9 | TGTGCCAGCATAACCCGCTCGTGGGACAAGGATCAAGAGACCCAGTACTTC | CASITRSWDKDQETQYF
NA | TRBJ2-5 | NA | TRBV7-2 | TGTGCCAGCAGCCGCACGGTGACCGCCACGGGGGAGACCCAGTACTTC | CASSRTVTATGETQYF
NA | TRBJ2-3 | few | TRBV7-2 | TGTGCCAGCAGCTTAGCCCTAGGACAGCCACAGTATTTT | CASSLALGQPQYF
TRBD1 | TRBJ2-7 | few | TRBV6-5 | TGTGCCAGCAAACAGGGGCGCTCCTACGAGCAGTACTTC | CASKQGRSYEQYF
TRBD1 | TRBJ2-7 | few | TRBV19 | TGTGCCAGTACAGGGGGAGAAGGCTACGAGCAGTACTTC | CASTGGEGYEQYF
NA | TRBJ2-3 | few | TRBV7-9 | TGTGCCAGCAGCTTGACGGGTCCCACAGATACGCAGTATTTT | CASSLTGPTDTQYF
NA | TRBJ2-2 | few | TRBV18 | TGTGCCAGCTCACCAAACCGGGGGACCGGGGAGCTGTTTTTT | CASSPNRGTGELFF